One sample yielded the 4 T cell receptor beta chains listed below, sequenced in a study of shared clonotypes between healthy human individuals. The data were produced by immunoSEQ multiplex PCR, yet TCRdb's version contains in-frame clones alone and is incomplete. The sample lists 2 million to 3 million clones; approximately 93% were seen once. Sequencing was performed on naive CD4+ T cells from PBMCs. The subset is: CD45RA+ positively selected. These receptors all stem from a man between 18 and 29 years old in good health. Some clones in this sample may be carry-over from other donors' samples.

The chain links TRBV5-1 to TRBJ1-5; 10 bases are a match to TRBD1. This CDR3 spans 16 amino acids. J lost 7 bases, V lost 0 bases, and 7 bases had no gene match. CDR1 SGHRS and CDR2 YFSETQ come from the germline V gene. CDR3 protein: CASSLGGQGPEQPQHF. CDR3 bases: TGCGCCAGCAGCTTGGGGGGACAGGGGCCGGAACAGCCCCAGCATTTT.

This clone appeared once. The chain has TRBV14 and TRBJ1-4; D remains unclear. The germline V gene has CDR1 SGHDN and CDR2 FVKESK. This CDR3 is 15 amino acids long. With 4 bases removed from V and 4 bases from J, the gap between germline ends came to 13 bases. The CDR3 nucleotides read TGTGCCAGCAGCCTCAGGATAGGCCTTAATGAAAAACTGTTTTTT. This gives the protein CASSLRIGLNEKLFF. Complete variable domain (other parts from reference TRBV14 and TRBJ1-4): EAGVTQFPSHSVIEKGQTVTLRCDPISGHDNLYWYRRVMGKEIKFLLHFVKESKQDESGMPNNRFLAERTGGTYSTLKVQPAELEDSGVYFCASSLRIGLNEKLFFGSGTQLSVL.

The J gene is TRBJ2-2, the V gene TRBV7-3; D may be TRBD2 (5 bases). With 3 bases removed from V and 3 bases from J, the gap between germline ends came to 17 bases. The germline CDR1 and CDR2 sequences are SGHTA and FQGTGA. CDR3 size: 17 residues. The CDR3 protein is CASSFMPTGSDTGELFF. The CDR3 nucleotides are TGTGCCAGCAGCTTTATGCCAACGGGAAGTGACACCGGGGAGCTGTTTTTT.

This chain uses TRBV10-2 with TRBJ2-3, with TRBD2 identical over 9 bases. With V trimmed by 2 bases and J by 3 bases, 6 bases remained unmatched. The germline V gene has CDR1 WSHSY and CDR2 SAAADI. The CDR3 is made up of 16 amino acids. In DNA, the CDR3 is TGCGCCAGCAGTGAGGGAGCGGGAGGAGGAACAGATACGCAGTATTTT. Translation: CASSEGAGGGTDTQYF.